The present entry profiles one TCR beta chain with its context. TCRdb's copy holds only in-frame clones and misses some; the assay was immunoSEQ multiplex PCR. The sample includes about 92,000 clones, approximately 91% of them seen just once. The data were obtained in a study of T cell responses to AZD1222 COVID-19 vaccine. The input for sequencing was peripheral blood, taken on day 0 of AZD1222 vaccination. The clonotype originates from an adult in good health.

CDR3 nucleotides: TGCAGCGCCCGCCTCGCAACTAATGAAAAACTGTTTTTT. As protein: CSARLATNEKLFF. The V and J genes are TRBV29-1 and TRBJ1-4; D not certain. Germline V gene sequence: CDR1 SQVTM, CDR2 ANQGSEA. CDR3 length: 13 amino acids. Trimming pared 7 bases from V and 0 bases from J, leaving 9 bases between.